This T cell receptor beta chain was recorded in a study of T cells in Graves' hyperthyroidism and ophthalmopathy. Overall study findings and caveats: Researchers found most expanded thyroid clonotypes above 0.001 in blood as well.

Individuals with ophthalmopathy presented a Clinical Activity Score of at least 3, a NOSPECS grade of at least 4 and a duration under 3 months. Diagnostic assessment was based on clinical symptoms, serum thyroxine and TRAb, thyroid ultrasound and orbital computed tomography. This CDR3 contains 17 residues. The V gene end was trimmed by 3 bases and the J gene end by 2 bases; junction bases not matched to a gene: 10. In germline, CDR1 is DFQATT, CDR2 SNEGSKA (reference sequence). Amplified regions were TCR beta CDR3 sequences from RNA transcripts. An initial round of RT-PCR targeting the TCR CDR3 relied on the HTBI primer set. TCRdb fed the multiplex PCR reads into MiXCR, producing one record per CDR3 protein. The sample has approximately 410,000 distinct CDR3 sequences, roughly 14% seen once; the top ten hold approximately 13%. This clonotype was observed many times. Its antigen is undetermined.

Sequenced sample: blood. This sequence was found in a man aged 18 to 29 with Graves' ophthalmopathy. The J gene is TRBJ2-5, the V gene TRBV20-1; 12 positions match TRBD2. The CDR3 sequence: CSASVLAGGPWQETQYF. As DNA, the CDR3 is TGCAGTGCTAGTGTGCTAGCGGGAGGGCCTTGGCAAGAGACCCAGTACTTC.